This T cell receptor beta chain was found in a study of molecular identifiers for immune sequencing clone quantification. TCRdb reprocessed the PCR reads with MiXCR, giving one entry per CDR3 protein. The sample holds approximately 320,000 distinct CDR3 sequences; roughly a quarter are singletons and the top ten take roughly 0.7%. The authors sorted naive CD8 T cells as CD8+CD4-CCR7+CD45RA+. In this sample, this clonotype turned up once. Lacking the conserved final phenylalanine or tryptophan, this CDR3 likely reflects a read error. V shed 3 bases, J shed 5 bases, and the junction held 12 bases outside the gene matches. The CDR3 spans 16 residues. The V gene's germline CDR1 is MGHRA and CDR2 YSYEKL.

The V gene is TRBV4-1, the J gene TRBJ2-7; 8 nucleotides agree with TRBD1. The sequence was obtained from a human donor in good health. Some libraries in this study had Jurkat cell RNA spiked in. Sequencing used naive CD8+ T cells from blood, with Jurkat cell RNA spiked in. Subset reported: FACS-sorted CD8+CD4-CCR7+CD45RA+ naive T cells. The CDR3 is CASSHPRQGINHEQYI. The CDR3 nucleotides are TGCGCCAGCAGCCATCCGCGACAGGGGATAAACCACGAGCAGTACATC.